This TCR beta chain was found in a study of immune characteristics of hereditary and idiopathic chronic pancreatitis. For the wider study: The study profiled local pancreatic immune cells and TCRbeta repertoires in hereditary and idiopathic chronic pancreatitis compared with control organ donor pancreases. In total, four or five control pancreases, roughly seven hereditary chronic pancreatitis pancreases and about 6 idiopathic chronic pancreatitis pancreases underwent TCRbeta sequencing. The gDNA-based approach was selected because minimal in vitro experimental manipulation of pancreas-infiltrating T cells was involved. What the authors observed across the whole study: The study did not include chronic pancreatitis caused by alcohol use. Differences in Vbeta-Jbeta gene family usage, including TRBV10, TRBV19, TRBV23 and TRBV5, were found between hereditary and idiopathic chronic pancreatitis. Significantly increased TCRbeta repertoire diversity and reduced clonality were observed in both chronic pancreatitis groups relative to controls. Because patient tissue could be obtained only at the time of TPIAT, differences in disease duration may have affected the immune findings. Numbers of productive TCR rearrangements correlated positively with disease severity scores among about a dozen chronic pancreatitis patients.

CDR3 length: 14 amino acids, cysteine to phenylalanine. Only the CDR3 portion is preserved as DNA: 42 bases, with reading frame beginning at the first base. Relative to germline, V is 2 bases shorter and J is 0 bases shorter, with 8 bases between their ends. CDR1 is given as MNHEY and CDR2 as SVGEGT, both from the germline V gene. Pancreas tissue with chronic pancreatitis was obtained from patients having total pancreatectomy with islet autotransplantation (TPIAT). No known history of diabetes was present in the included chronic pancreatitis patients. For TCRbeta sequencing, genomic DNA was pulled straight from bulk pancreas tissue, skipping any T cell sorting. Pancreas tissues were collected consecutively from patients and organ donors at two US centers. Libraries were constructed by the immunoSEQ multiplex PCR assay. From pancreatic genomic DNA, the TCRbeta CDR3 region along with adjacent sequences was amplified and then sequenced. Under the source paper's analysis protocol: Repertoire diversity was assessed as a mean normalized Shannon-Wiener index, together with productive clonality and counts of productive rearrangements. Control and chronic pancreatitis repertoire metrics were compared with the nonparametric Mann-Whitney U test. Shared clonotypes were defined as CDR3beta sequences with identical amino acid composition and length across subjects. As stored in TCRdb, this immuneACCESS dataset retains in-frame rearrangements with V and J assigned. A fraction of the clones does not appear; measured against another copy, unresolved V genes explain less than half of the discrepancy, and the remainder lacks a known reason. The DNA was the basis for D and trimming; V, J and clone size are from that table. In this sample the table shows 5,600 or so clones, about 70% of which occur a single time. The top ten clonotypes cover around 7.8% of the sample.

On this clone: What this receptor recognizes is not known. No base-level quality is on record; no much larger clone is a single base apart.

The material sequenced was pancreas tissue with hereditary chronic pancreatitis. The TCR sequence derives from a human donor with chronic pancreatitis. The chain was built from TRBV6-2 or TRBV6-3 and TRBJ2-7; the D gene assignment is ambiguous. The encoded CDR3 is CASSYRASSYEQYF. The sequenced DNA: TGTGCCAGCAGTTACAGGGCCTCCTCCTACGAGCAGTACTTC.